The clone carrying this T cell receptor beta chain was seen just once. CDR3 length equals 17 residues. V lost 0 bases and J lost 2, with 16 bases in between. Germline CDR1 reads SGHRS; CDR2 reads YFSETQ. Authors' methods: Estimated nucleated cell counts came from reference gene primer amplification. The assay was immunoSEQ multiplex PCR, and TCRdb's table has in-frame clones only and misses some. V and J calls and clone size are as listed in that table; D and trimming were resolved from the DNA. The repertoire holds 200,000 or so clones, approximately 85% seen once, with 11% in the top ten. This specimen belongs to a study of blood T cell repertoires in COVID-19. Study information: The United States, Italy and Spain were the sources of the acute and convalescent COVID-19 samples.

What was sequenced was peripheral blood. The source is a human donor with active or convalescent COVID-19. The donor label of this sample is uncertain. This sequence joins TRBV5-1 and TRBJ2-3; tentatively, D is TRBD2 (6 bases). As DNA, the CDR3 is TGCGCCAGCAGCTTGGCCGGGGGACTTACCTACACAGATACGCAGTATTTT. This encodes CASSLAGGLTYTDTQYF.